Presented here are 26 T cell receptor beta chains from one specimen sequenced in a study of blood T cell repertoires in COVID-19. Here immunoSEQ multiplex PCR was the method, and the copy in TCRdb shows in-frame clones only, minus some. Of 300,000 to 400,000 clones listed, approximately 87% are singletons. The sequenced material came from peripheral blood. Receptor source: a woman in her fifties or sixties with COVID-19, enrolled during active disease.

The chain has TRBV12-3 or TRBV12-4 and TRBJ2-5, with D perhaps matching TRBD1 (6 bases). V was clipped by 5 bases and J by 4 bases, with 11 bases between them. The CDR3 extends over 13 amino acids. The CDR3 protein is CASSDGTLETQYF. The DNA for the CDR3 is TGTGCCAGCAGTGACGGGACATTAGAGACCCAGTACTTC.

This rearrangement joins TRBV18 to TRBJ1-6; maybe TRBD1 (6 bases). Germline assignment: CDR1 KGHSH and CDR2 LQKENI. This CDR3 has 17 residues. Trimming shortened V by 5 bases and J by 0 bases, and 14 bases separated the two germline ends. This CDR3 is CASSTGGALSYNSPLHF. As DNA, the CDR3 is TGTGCCAGCTCAACGGGGGGGGCCCTCTCCTATAATTCACCCCTCCACTTT.

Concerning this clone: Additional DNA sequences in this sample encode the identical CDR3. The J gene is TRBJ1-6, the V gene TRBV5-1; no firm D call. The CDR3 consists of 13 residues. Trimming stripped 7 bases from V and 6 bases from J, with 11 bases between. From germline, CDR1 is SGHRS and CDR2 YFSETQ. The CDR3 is CASSLVVNSPLHF. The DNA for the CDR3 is TGCGCCAGCTCCTTGGTCGTTAATTCACCCCTCCACTTT.

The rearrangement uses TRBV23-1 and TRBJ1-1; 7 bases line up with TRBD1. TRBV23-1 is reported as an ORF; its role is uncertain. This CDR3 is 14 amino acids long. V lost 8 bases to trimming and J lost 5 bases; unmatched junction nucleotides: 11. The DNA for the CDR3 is TGCGCCAGCGCTATCGACAGGGTACGGACTGAAGCTTTCTTT. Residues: CASAIDRVRTEAFF.

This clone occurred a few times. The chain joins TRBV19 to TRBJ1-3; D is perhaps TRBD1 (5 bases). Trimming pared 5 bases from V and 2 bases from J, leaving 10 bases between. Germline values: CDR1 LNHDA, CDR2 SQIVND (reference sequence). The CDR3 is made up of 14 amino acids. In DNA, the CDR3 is TGTGCCAGTAGTTCGACAGCTACTGGAAACACCATATATTTT. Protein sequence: CASSSTATGNTIYF. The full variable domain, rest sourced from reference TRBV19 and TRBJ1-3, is DGGITQSPKYLFRKEGQNVTLSCEQNLNHDAMYWYRQDPGQGLRLIYYSQIVNDFQKGDIAEGYSVSREKKESFPLTVTSAQKNPTAFYLCASSSTATGNTIYFGEGSWLTVV.

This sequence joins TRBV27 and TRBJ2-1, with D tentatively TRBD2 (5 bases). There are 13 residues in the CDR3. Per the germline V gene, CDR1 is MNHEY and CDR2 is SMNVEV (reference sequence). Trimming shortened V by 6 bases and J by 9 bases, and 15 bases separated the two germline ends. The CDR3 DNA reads TGTGCCAGCAGCCAACGGGGTGCCGGTGAGCAGTTCTTC. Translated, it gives CASSQRGAGEQFF.

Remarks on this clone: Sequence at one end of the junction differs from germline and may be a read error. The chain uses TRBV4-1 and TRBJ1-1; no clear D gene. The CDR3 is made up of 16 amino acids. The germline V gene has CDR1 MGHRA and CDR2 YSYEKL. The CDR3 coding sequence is TGCGCCAGCAGCCAAGAGGCCTCGAACCCGAACGCTGAAGCTTTCTTT. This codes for CASSQEASNPNAEAFF.

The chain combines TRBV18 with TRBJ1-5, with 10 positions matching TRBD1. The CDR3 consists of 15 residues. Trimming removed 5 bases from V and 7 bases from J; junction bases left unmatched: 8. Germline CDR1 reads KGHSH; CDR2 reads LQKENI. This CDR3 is CASSAQTGGWQPQHF. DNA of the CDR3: TGTGCCAGCTCAGCTCAGACAGGGGGCTGGCAGCCCCAGCATTTT.

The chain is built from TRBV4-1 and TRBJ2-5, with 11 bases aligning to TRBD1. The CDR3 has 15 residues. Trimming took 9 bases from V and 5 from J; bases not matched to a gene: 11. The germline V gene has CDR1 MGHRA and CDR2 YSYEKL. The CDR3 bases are TGCGCCAGGGGCCGAGTTAGGGACAGGGGGGAGACCCAGTACTTC. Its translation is CARGRVRDRGETQYF.

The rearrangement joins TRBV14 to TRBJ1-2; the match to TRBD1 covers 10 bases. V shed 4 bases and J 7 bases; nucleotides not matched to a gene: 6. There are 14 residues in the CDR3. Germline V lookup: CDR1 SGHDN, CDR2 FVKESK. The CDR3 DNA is TGTGCCAGCAGCCTCCACCGGACAGGGGGTGGCTACACCTTC. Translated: CASSLHRTGGGYTF. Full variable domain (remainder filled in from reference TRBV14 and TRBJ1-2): EAGVTQFPSHSVIEKGQTVTLRCDPISGHDNLYWYRRVMGKEIKFLLHFVKESKQDESGMPNNRFLAERTGGTYSTLKVQPAELEDSGVYFCASSLHRTGGGYTFGSGTRLTVV.

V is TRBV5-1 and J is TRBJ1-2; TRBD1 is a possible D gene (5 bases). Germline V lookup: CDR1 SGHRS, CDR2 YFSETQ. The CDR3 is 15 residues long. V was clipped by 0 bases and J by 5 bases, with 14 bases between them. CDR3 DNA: TGCGCCAGCAGCTTGGACGGGGGAACGATTTATGGCTACACCTTC. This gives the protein CASSLDGGTIYGYTF.

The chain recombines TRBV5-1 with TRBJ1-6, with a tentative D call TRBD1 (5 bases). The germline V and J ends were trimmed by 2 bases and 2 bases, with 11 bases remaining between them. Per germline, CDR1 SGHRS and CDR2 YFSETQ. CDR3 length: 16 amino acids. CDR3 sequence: CASSFSGLTYNSPLHF. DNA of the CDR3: TGCGCCAGCAGCTTCTCGGGACTAACCTATAATTCACCCCTCCACTTT.

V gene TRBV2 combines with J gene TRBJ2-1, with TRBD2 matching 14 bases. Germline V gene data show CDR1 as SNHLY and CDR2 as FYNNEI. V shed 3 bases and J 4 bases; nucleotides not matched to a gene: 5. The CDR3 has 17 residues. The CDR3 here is CASSDLTSGGEYNEQFF. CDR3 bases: TGTGCCAGCAGTGACCTGACTAGCGGGGGGGAATACAATGAGCAGTTCTTC.

CDR3 region: CASSSQHSDRNYGYTF. The CDR3 DNA follows: TGTGCCAGCAGCTCCCAACATTCAGACAGGAACTATGGCTACACCTTC. V usage is TRBV7-9 and J usage is TRBJ1-2; D is perhaps TRBD1 (6 bases). V shed 4 bases and J shed 2 bases, with 17 bases lying between them. The CDR3 loop spans 16 amino acids. Per germline, CDR1 SEHNR and CDR2 FQNEAQ (reference sequence). The variable domain in full, with the rest retrieved from reference TRBV7-9 and TRBJ1-2, is DTGVSQNPRHKITKRGQNVTFRCDPISEHNRLYWYRQTLGQGPEFLTYFQNEAQLEKSRLLSDRFSAERPKGSFSTLEIQRTEQGDSAMYLCASSSQHSDRNYGYTFGSGTRLTVV.

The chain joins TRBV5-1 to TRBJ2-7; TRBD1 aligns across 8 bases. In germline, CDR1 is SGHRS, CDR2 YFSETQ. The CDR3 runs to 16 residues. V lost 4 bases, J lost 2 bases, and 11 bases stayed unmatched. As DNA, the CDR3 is TGCGCCAGCAGCCCGACTGGGACAGGTCGAACCTACGAGCAGTACTTC. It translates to CASSPTGTGRTYEQYF. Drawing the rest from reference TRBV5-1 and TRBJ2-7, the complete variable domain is KAGVTQTPRYLIKTRGQQVTLSCSPISGHRSVSWYQQTPGQGLQFLFEYFSETQRNKGNFPGRFSGRQFSNSRSEMNVSTLELGDSALYLCASSPTGTGRTYEQYFGPGTRLTVT.

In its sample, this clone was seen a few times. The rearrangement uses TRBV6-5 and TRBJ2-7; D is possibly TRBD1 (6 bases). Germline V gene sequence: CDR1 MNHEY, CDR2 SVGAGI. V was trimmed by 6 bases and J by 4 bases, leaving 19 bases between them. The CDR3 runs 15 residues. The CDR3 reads CASRKTGMFAYEQYF. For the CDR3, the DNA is TGTGCCAGCAGGAAAACAGGGATGTTCGCGTACGAGCAGTACTTC.

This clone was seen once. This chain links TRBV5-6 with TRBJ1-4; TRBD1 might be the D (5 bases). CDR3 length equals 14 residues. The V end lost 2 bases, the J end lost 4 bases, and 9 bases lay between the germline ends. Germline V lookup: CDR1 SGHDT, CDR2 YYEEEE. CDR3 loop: CASSFDSINEKLFF. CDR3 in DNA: TGTGCCAGCAGCTTTGACAGCATTAATGAAAAACTGTTTTTT. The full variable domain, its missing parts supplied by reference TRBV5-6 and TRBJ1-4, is DAGVTQSPTHLIKTRGQQVTLRCSPKSGHDTVSWYQQALGQGPQFIFQYYEEEERQRGNFPDRFSGHQFPNYSSELNVNALLLGDSALYLCASSFDSINEKLFFGSGTQLSVL.

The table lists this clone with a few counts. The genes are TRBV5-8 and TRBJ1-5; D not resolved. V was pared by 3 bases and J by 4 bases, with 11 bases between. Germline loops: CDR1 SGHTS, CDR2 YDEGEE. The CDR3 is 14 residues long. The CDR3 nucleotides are TGTGCCAGCAGCTCCGGACGGGGTAATCAGCCCCAGCATTTT. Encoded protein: CASSSGRGNQPQHF.

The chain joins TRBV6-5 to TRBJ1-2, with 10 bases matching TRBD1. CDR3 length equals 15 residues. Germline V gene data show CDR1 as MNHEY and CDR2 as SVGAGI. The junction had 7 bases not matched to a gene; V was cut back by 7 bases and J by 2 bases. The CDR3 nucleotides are TGTGCCAGCACCCGGGACAGGGGCGAAAACTATGGCTACACCTTC. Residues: CASTRDRGENYGYTF.

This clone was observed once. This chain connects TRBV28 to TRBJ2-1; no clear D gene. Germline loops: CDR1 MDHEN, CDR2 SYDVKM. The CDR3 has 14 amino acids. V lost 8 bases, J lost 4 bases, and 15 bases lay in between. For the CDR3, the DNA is TGTGCCAGCCACAGTTTGACACTTTACAATGAGCAGTTCTTC. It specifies CASHSLTLYNEQFF.

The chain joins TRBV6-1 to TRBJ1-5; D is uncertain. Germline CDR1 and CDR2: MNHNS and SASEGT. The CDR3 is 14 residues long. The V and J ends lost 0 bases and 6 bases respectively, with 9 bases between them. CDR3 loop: CASSEASGIQPQHF. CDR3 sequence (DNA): TGTGCCAGCAGTGAAGCCTCGGGTATTCAGCCCCAGCATTTT.

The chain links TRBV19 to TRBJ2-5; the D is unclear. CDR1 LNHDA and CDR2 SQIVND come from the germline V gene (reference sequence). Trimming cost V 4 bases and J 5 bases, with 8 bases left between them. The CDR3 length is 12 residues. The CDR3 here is CASSRDVETQYF. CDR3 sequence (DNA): TGTGCCAGTAGTAGAGACGTGGAGACCCAGTACTTC.

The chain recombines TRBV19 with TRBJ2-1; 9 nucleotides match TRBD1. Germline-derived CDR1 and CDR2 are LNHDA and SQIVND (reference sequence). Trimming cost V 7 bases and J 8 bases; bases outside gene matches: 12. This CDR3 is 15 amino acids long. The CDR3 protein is CASKAPFTGGYEQFF. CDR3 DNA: TGTGCCAGTAAGGCCCCCTTTACAGGGGGCTATGAGCAGTTCTTC. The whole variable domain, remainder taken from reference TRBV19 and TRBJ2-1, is DGGITQSPKYLFRKEGQNVTLSCEQNLNHDAMYWYRQDPGQGLRLIYYSQIVNDFQKGDIAEGYSVSREKKESFPLTVTSAQKNPTAFYLCASKAPFTGGYEQFFGPGTRLTVL.

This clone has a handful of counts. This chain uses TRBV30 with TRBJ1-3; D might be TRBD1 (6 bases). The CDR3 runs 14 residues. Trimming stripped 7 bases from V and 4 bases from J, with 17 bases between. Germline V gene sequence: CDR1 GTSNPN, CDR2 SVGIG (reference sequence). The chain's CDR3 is CASSGTSGGNTIYF. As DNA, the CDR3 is TGTGCCTCCTCCGGGACATCGGGCGGAAACACCATATATTTT.

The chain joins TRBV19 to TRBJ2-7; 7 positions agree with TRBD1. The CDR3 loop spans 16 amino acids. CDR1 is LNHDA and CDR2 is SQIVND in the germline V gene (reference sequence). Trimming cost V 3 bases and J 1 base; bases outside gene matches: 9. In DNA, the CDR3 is TGTGCCAGTAGTATCGGCGCGGCAGGGGGATCCTACGAGCAGTACTTC. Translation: CASSIGAAGGSYEQYF.

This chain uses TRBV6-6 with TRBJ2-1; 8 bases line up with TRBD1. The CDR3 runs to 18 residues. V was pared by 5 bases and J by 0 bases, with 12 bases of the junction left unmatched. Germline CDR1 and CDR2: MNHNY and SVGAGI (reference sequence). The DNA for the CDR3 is TGTGCCAGCAGTCCTCCGATTGGACAGGGCCACTCCTACAATGAGCAGTTCTTC. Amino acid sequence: CASSPPIGQGHSYNEQFF.